This T cell receptor beta chain was captured by sequencing in a study of vaccination effects on CD4 cells after COVID-19. Regarding the study as a whole: Long after vaccination, the clones induced by infection and by vaccine shrank markedly in size.

As for this clone: Its specificity is unknown.

In germline, CDR1 is MGHDK, CDR2 SYGVNS. The V and J ends lost 5 bases and 6 bases respectively, with 17 bases between them. This CDR3 spans 15 amino acids. Clones were sequenced by immunoSEQ multiplex PCR, and TCRdb holds only the in-frame ones, with some missing. The sample shows some 29,000 clones, 55% to 70% of them seen only once. Sequencing followed a ViraFEST assay step that expanded antigen-specific CD4+ T cells with viral peptide pools. Isolating CD4+ T cells followed approximately 9 days of culture. BNT162b2 vaccine or mRNA-1273 vaccine was given to participants in two doses. People in the vaccine group had not been infected with SARS-CoV-2 before, and their nucleocapsid antibodies were negative. After around 2 million PBMC were placed in each well, they were cultured with 8.5 to 10 IU/ml IL-2 and 10 ug/ml peptides. IL-2 medium was substituted for half the medium on days 3 and 7.

The sequences come from CD4+ T cells from PBMCs cultured with SARS-CoV-2 spike peptides, collected after COVID-19 vaccination. The chain couples TRBV25-1 to TRBJ1-5; D is perhaps TRBD1 (5 bases). This receptor was taken from a human donor who received a COVID-19 vaccine. Here the CDR3 DNA reads TGTGCCAGCAGTCCGACCGGGACCTGGGGTCAGCCCCAGCATTTT. As protein: CASSPTGTWGQPQHF.